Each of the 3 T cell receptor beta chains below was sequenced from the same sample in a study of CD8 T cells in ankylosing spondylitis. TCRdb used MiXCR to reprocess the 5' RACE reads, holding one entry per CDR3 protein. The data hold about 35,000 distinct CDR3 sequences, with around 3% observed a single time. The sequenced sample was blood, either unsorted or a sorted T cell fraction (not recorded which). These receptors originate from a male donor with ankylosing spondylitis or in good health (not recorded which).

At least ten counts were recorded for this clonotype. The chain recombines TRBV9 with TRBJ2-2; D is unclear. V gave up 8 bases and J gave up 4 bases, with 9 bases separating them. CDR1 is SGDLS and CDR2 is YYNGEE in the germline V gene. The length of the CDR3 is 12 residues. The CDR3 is CASGKSTGELFF. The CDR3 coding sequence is TGTGCCAGTGGGAAAAGCACCGGGGAGCTGTTTTTT.

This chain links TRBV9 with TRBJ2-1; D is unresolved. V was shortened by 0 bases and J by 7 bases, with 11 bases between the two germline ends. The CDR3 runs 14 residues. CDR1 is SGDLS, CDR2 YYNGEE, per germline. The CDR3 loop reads CASSVESWGNEQFF. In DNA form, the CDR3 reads TGTGCCAGCAGCGTAGAGAGTTGGGGTAATGAGCAGTTCTTC.

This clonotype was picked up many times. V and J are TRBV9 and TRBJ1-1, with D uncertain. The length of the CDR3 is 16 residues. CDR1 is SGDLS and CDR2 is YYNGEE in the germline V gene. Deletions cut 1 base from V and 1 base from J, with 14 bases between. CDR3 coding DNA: TGTGCCAGCAGCGTACTTATCGGAGGGAGGAACACTGAAGCTTTCTTT. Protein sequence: CASSVLIGGRNTEAFF. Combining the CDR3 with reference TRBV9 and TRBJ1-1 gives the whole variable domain DSGVTQTPKHLITATGQRVTLRCSPRSGDLSVYWYQQSLDQGLQFLIQYYNGEERAKGNILERFSAQQFPDLHSELNLSSLELGDSALYFCASSVLIGGRNTEAFFGQGTRLTVV.